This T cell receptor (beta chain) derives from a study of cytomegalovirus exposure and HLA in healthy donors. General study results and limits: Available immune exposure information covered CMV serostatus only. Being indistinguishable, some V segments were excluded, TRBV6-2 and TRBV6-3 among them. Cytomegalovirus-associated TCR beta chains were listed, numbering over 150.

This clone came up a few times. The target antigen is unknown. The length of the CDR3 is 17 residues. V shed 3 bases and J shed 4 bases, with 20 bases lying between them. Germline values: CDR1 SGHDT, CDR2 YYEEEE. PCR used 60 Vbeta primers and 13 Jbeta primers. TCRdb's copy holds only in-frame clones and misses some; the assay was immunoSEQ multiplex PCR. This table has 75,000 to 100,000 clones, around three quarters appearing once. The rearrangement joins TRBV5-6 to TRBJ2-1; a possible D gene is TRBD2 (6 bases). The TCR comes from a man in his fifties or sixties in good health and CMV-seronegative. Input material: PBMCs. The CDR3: CASSSDRWAGGYNEQFF. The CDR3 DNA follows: TGTGCCAGCAGCTCCGATAGGTGGGCTGGAGGGTACAATGAGCAGTTCTTC. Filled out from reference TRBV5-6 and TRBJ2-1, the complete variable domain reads DAGVTQSPTHLIKTRGQQVTLRCSPKSGHDTVSWYQQALGQGPQFIFQYYEEEERQRGNFPDRFSGHQFPNYSSELNVNALLLGDSALYLCASSSDRWAGGYNEQFFGPGTRLTVL.